This T cell receptor (beta chain) was sequenced during a study of blood T cell repertoires in COVID-19. For the study at large: There were acute and convalescent COVID-19 samples, and they came from the United States, Italy and Spain. The analysed material was cDNA or gDNA that came from T cells, B-cell-depleted T cells, or PBMCs.

As concerns this clone: Additional DNA sequences in this sample encode the identical CDR3.

Profiling relied on immunoSEQ multiplex PCR, and the TCRdb table lists in-frame clones only, not all of them. The repertoire holds about 190,000 clones, with less than 80% as singletons. This sequence originates from a man aged 45-60 years who had recovered from COVID-19. Specimen: peripheral blood.

CDR3 residues: CASSLALAVTDTQYF. CDR3 bases: TGTGCCAGCAGCTTGGCGCTAGCGGTCACAGATACGCAGTATTTT. The chain joins TRBV5-4 to TRBJ2-3, with TRBD2 matching 7 bases. Trimming cost V 0 bases and J 2 bases; bases outside gene matches: 3. This CDR3 has 15 amino acids. CDR1 is SGHNT, CDR2 YYREEE, per germline (reference sequence). The whole variable domain, filled in from reference TRBV5-4 and TRBJ2-3, reads ETGVTQSPTHLIKTRGQQVTLRCSSQSGHNTVSWYQQALGQGPQFIFQYYREEENGRGNFPPRFSGLQFPNYSSELNVNALELDDSALYLCASSLALAVTDTQYFGPGTRLTVL.